The entry below gives a single T cell receptor beta chain sequence along with its context. The data belong to a study of control samples from healthy donors and cancer patients. The V end was cut by 6 bases, the J end by 2 bases, with 17 bases between. CDR1 and CDR2 from the germline V gene are MNHEY and SVGEGT. The CDR3 length is 15 residues. Here immunoSEQ multiplex PCR was the method, and the copy in TCRdb shows in-frame clones only, minus some. There are some 76,000 clones in the sample; about 89% occur only once, and about 9.5% lies in the top ten. The clonotype comes from a woman aged 45-59 years with colorectal cancer. The chain couples TRBV6-2 or TRBV6-3 to TRBJ2-7, with D perhaps matching TRBD1 or TRBD2 (5 bases each). Sequencing input: PBMCs. CDR3 in amino acids: CASSPRRDGPYEQYV. CDR3 DNA sequence: TGTGCCAGCAGCCCTAGACGGGACGGACCCTACGAGCAGTACGTC.